Presented here are 26 T cell receptor beta chains from one specimen sequenced in a study of memory CD4+ T cells and cytomegalovirus serostatus. Assay used: immunoSEQ multiplex PCR; TCRdb lists only in-frame clones, some missing. The table records about 58,000 clones, 82% of them present only once. Single viable CD3+CD4+CD8-CD45RO+ cells were sorted as the memory CD4+ T cells. Sequencing input: memory CD4+ T cells from blood. The receptors derive from an adult in good health and CMV-seronegative. Some clones in this sample may be carry-over from other donors' samples.

V gene TRBV9 combines with J gene TRBJ2-3; the D gene is possibly TRBD2 (6 bases). The CDR3 runs to 16 residues. From germline, CDR1 is SGDLS and CDR2 YYNGEE. Trimming left V 2 bases short and J 9 bases short, with 22 bases between. This CDR3 reads CASSVLGGGGSGTQYF. The DNA for the CDR3 is TGTGCCAGCAGCGTCTTGGGGGGAGGAGGATCAGGGACGCAGTATTTT.

J is TRBJ2-7 and V is TRBV7-3; D might be TRBD2 (5 bases). Trimming removed 5 bases at V and 2 bases at J, with 13 bases between. In germline, CDR1 is SGHTA, CDR2 FQGTGA. The CDR3 spans 14 residues. The CDR3 sequence: CASSPMPGAYEQYF. CDR3 in DNA: TGTGCCAGCAGCCCAATGCCCGGGGCCTACGAGCAGTACTTC.

This chain uses TRBV18 with TRBJ2-7; the D gene is possibly TRBD2 (6 bases). Looked up from germline, CDR1 is KGHSH and CDR2 is LQKENI. Trimming pared 2 bases from V and 6 bases from J, leaving 17 bases between. The CDR3 runs 15 residues. CDR3 sequence: CASSPEVRGGGEQYF. The CDR3 DNA follows: TGTGCCAGCTCACCAGAAGTCCGGGGAGGAGGCGAGCAGTACTTC. The full variable domain, with the rest looked up from reference TRBV18 and TRBJ2-7, is NAGVMQNPRHLVRRRGQEARLRCSPMKGHSHVYWYRQLPEEGLKFMVYLQKENIIDESGMPKERFSAEFPKEGPSILRIQQVVRGDSAAYFCASSPEVRGGGEQYFGPGTRLTVT.

Here the CDR3 DNA reads TGTGCCAGCACCCCGGGAGGCGGAGATACGCAGTATTTT. Protein product: CASTPGGGDTQYF. The rearrangement links TRBV6-6 to TRBJ2-3; 7 bases agree with TRBD2. V lost 7 bases and J lost 5; bases outside the gene matches: 6. CDR1 is MNHNY and CDR2 is SVGAGI in the germline V gene (reference sequence). The CDR3 runs to 13 residues.

This chain joins TRBV28 and TRBJ2-7; no firm D call. Germline values: CDR1 MDHEN, CDR2 SYDVKM. V was pared by 6 bases and J by 6 bases, with 9 bases between. This CDR3 is built from 11 residues. This CDR3 is CASRALTEQYF. The CDR3 coding sequence is TGTGCCAGCAGGGCTTTGACCGAGCAGTACTTC.

CDR3: CASSFSIYQPQHF. As DNA, the CDR3 is TGTGCCAGCAGCTTCAGCATATATCAGCCCCAGCATTTT. The gene calls are TRBV7-3 and TRBJ1-5; D unclear. The V end was cut by 3 bases, the J end by 5 bases, with 8 bases between. The CDR3 extends over 13 amino acids. Germline CDR1 and CDR2: SGHTA and FQGTGA.

The chain's CDR3 is CASRLGRSGGQGVGEQYF. CDR3 in DNA: TGTGCAAGTCGCTTAGGCCGGTCCGGAGGGCAGGGAGTGGGCGAGCAGTACTTC. The chain has TRBV12-2 and TRBJ2-7; the D segment call TRBD2 is taken from the table without a DNA check. TRBV12-2 is designated a pseudogene. There are 18 residues in the CDR3.

To note about this clone: Relative to the germline gene, one junction end is altered; a read error may explain this. The J gene is TRBJ2-7, the V gene TRBV7-8; a possible D gene is TRBD2 (5 bases). There are 17 residues in the CDR3. Per the germline V gene, CDR1 is SGHVS and CDR2 is FQNEAQ. The CDR3 loop is CASSLHEVRDFSSEQYF. The DNA for the CDR3 is TGTGCCAGCAGCTTACATGAGGTTCGGGATTTTTCCTCCGAGCAGTACTTC.

V and J are TRBV10-3 and TRBJ1-2, with TRBD1 as a possible D gene (6 bases). Germline V gene sequence: CDR1 ENHRY, CDR2 SYGVKD. Trimming took 8 bases from V and 5 from J, leaving 21 bases between them. This CDR3 comprises 15 residues. The CDR3 sequence is CAIDSGSGAGYGYTF. The CDR3 bases are TGTGCCATCGACAGTGGCTCAGGGGCTGGGTATGGCTACACCTTC.

This clone was detected only once. The genes are TRBV2 and TRBJ1-5; D uncertain. The CDR3 is 13 residues long. Deletions cut 5 bases from V and 4 bases from J, with 9 bases between. Germline loops: CDR1 SNHLY, CDR2 FYNNEI. This CDR3 is CASSLGENQPQHF. CDR3 nucleotide sequence: TGTGCCAGCAGTCTGGGAGAGAATCAGCCCCAGCATTTT.

The V call is TRBV4-2, the J call TRBJ2-1; TRBD1 matches at 10 bases. With V trimmed by 6 bases and J by 4 bases, 6 bases remained unmatched. This CDR3 region has 15 residues. Germline lookup yields CDR1 LGHNA and CDR2 YNFKEQ. CDR3 amino acids: CASRQTGGVYNEQFF. The CDR3 DNA follows: TGTGCCAGCAGACAGACAGGGGGCGTATACAATGAGCAGTTCTTC.

The rearrangement uses TRBV18 and TRBJ2-7; possibly TRBD2 for D (6 bases). The CDR3 is 14 residues long. Germline V gene data show CDR1 as KGHSH and CDR2 as LQKENI. V dropped 3 bases and J dropped 2 bases, with 11 bases sitting between them. The CDR3 here is CASSPKRATYEQYF. The CDR3 nucleotides read TGTGCCAGCTCACCGAAGCGGGCCACCTACGAGCAGTACTTC.

The chain couples TRBV18 to TRBJ2-1, with 7 nucleotides matching TRBD1. Germline V lookup: CDR1 KGHSH, CDR2 LQKENI. The trim removed 3 bases at V and 5 bases at J, leaving 4 bases unmatched. CDR3 size: 14 residues. The CDR3 nucleotides read TGTGCCAGCTCACCGGACAGGACCAACAATGAGCAGTTCTTC. Translation gives CASSPDRTNNEQFF.

V usage is TRBV7-9 and J usage is TRBJ1-1; D unclear. In germline, CDR1 is SEHNR, CDR2 FQNEAQ (reference sequence). The CDR3 spans 14 residues. Trimming cost V 1 base and J 0 bases, with 6 bases left between them. The CDR3 sequence is CASSLVDLNTEAFF. DNA of the CDR3: TGTGCCAGCAGCTTAGTGGACCTGAACACTGAAGCTTTCTTT.

J is TRBJ2-7 and V is TRBV2; D may be TRBD2 (5 bases). This CDR3 is 13 amino acids long. V gave up 8 bases and J gave up 11 bases, with 22 bases separating them. CDR1 and CDR2 from the germline V gene are SNHLY and FYNNEI. The CDR3 DNA sequence: TGTGCCAGCGAACCACATCCTACTAGTTTTGAGTACTTC. Its translation is CASEPHPTSFEYF.

This chain connects TRBV19 to TRBJ2-3; 7 bases match TRBD2. Germline V gene sequence: CDR1 LNHDA, CDR2 SQIVND (reference sequence). The CDR3 contains 16 residues. Trimming removed 4 bases from V and 3 bases from J; junction bases left unmatched: 10. In nucleotides, the CDR3 is TGTGCCAGTAGTACAAAAGCGGGAATTGGTACAGATACGCAGTATTTT. It specifies CASSTKAGIGTDTQYF.

The chain carries TRBV7-2 and TRBJ1-4; 11 nucleotides line up with TRBD1. The trim removed 4 bases at V and 1 base at J, leaving 2 bases unmatched. Per the germline V gene, CDR1 is SGHTA and CDR2 is FQGNSA. The CDR3 runs to 16 residues. The CDR3 sequence is CASSYGTGGTNEKLFF. Here the CDR3 DNA reads TGTGCCAGCAGCTACGGGACAGGGGGAACTAATGAAAAACTGTTTTTT. Complete variable domain (other parts from reference TRBV7-2 and TRBJ1-4): GAGVSQSPSNKVTEKGKDVELRCDPISGHTALYWYRQSLGQGLEFLIYFQGNSAPDKSGLPSDRFSAERTGGSVSTLTIQRTQQEDSAVYLCASSYGTGGTNEKLFFGSGTQLSVL.

The chain carries TRBV18 and TRBJ2-1, with D perhaps being TRBD1 or TRBD2 (5 bases each). CDR3 size: 14 residues. CDR1 is KGHSH and CDR2 is LQKENI in the germline V gene. V was cut by 6 bases and J by 9 bases, with 18 bases left in between. In DNA form, the CDR3 reads TGTGCCAGCTCTCCTACCGGGACCGGGACTGAGCAGTTCTTC. Translation gives CASSPTGTGTEQFF.

The V gene is TRBV11-2, the J gene TRBJ2-7; the D call may be TRBD1 or TRBD2 (5 bases each). The CDR3 contains 14 residues. Trimming removed 1 base at V and 5 bases at J, with 12 bases between. From germline, CDR1 is SGHAT and CDR2 FQNNGV. The CDR3 DNA reads as TGTGCCAGCAGCTTAGGACGGCTGGGGGACGAGCAGTACTTC. Its translation: CASSLGRLGDEQYF.

This clone was detected a few times. V usage is TRBV7-3 and J usage is TRBJ1-2; D remains ambiguous. From germline, CDR1 is SGHTA and CDR2 FQGTGA. V was cut by 1 base and J by 13 bases, with 13 bases left in between. The CDR3 loop spans 12 amino acids. CDR3 sequence reads: CASSLNSGSPTF. In DNA, the CDR3 is TGTGCCAGCAGCTTAAACTCGGGGAGCCCCACCTTC.

V is TRBV30 and J is TRBJ2-7, with TRBD2 identical over 7 bases. Per the germline V gene, CDR1 is GTSNPN and CDR2 is SVGIG (reference sequence). CDR3 length: 15 amino acids. V gave up 2 bases and J gave up 0 bases; unmatched junction bases: 7. DNA for the CDR3: TGTGCCTGGAGTAGCAGCGGGGCATACTCCTACGAGCAGTACTTC. Its translation is CAWSSSGAYSYEQYF. The complete variable domain, with remaining parts taken from reference TRBV30 and TRBJ2-7, reads SQTIHQWPATLVQPVGSPLSLECTVEGTSNPNLYWYRQAAGRGLQLLFYSVGIGQISSEVPQNLSASRPQDRQFILSSKKLLLSDSGFYLCAWSSSGAYSYEQYFGPGTRLTVT.

The CDR3 DNA sequence: TGTGCCAGCAGCCCCCTGGACAGGGGGCGAAAGTGGACTGAAGCTTTCTTT. Amino acids: CASSPLDRGRKWTEAFF. The V and J genes are TRBV11-2 and TRBJ1-1; TRBD1 matches 11 bases. This CDR3 comprises 17 residues. Germline V gives CDR1 SGHAT, CDR2 FQNNGV. Trimming took 5 bases from V and 5 from J; bases not matched to a gene: 13.

The genes are TRBV6-5 and TRBJ1-5, with D hard to call. V was shortened by 6 bases and J by 4 bases, with 7 bases between the two germline ends. This CDR3 comprises 12 residues. Germline CDR1 reads MNHEY; CDR2 reads SVGAGI. The CDR3 loop is CASSRGNQPQHF. Here the CDR3 DNA reads TGTGCCAGCAGCCGGGGTAATCAGCCCCAGCATTTT.

The chain recombines TRBV11-2 with TRBJ1-2; D gene uncertain. Germline CDR1 and CDR2: SGHAT and FQNNGV. There are 12 residues in the CDR3. V shed 1 base and J shed 7 bases, with 7 bases lying between them. The CDR3 sequence: CASSLGGSGYTF. The DNA for the CDR3 is TGTGCCAGCAGCTTAGGAGGGAGTGGCTACACCTTC.

Relative to its sample, this clone is medium-sized. V and J are TRBV7-8 and TRBJ2-1; no clear D gene. Deletions cut 5 bases from V and 1 base from J, with 9 bases between. This CDR3 has 14 amino acids. Germline V gene lookup returns CDR1 SGHVS and CDR2 FQNEAQ. The CDR3 DNA is TGTGCCAGCAGCCCCCTCGATTCCTACAATGAGCAGTTCTTC. This gives the protein CASSPLDSYNEQFF.

This clone was counted between two and nine times. The genes are TRBV5-6 and TRBJ1-4, with a tentative D call TRBD1 (6 bases). The germline V gene encodes CDR1 SGHDT and CDR2 YYEEEE. This CDR3 region has 15 residues. V lost 6 bases and J lost 5, with 17 bases in between. The DNA for the CDR3 is TGTGCCAGCAACCTGCGGGGGCCAGCCAATGAAAAACTGTTTTTT. This codes for CASNLRGPANEKLFF.